These 30 T cell receptor beta chains originate from one sample sequenced in a study of blood T cell repertoires in COVID-19. Repertoires were generated with immunoSEQ multiplex PCR, while TCRdb's copy carries only in-frame clones and drops some. The sample yields 240,000 or so clones, around 85% seen once. The sequenced sample consisted of peripheral blood. These receptors were collected from a woman aged 80 or older with acute or convalescent COVID-19.

The genes are TRBV6-1 and TRBJ1-5; D gene uncertain. The CDR3 consists of 16 residues. Germline lookup yields CDR1 MNHNS and CDR2 SASEGT. V lost 2 bases and J lost 0, with 11 bases in between. CDR3 region: CASSESAGYSNQPQHF. CDR3 coding DNA: TGTGCCAGCAGTGAATCGGCAGGTTATAGCAATCAGCCCCAGCATTTT.

Points on this clone: The sample contains more than one DNA sequence encoding this CDR3. V is TRBV11-1 and J is TRBJ1-1; D is possibly TRBD1 (5 bases). Germline V gene lookup returns CDR1 SGHAT and CDR2 FQDESV (reference sequence). Trimming pared 5 bases from V and 1 base from J, leaving 14 bases between. The CDR3 runs to 15 residues. This CDR3 is CASSLPAGRNTEAFF. In DNA form, the CDR3 reads TGTGCCAGCAGCCTCCCCGCGGGGCGGAACACTGAAGCTTTCTTT.

The V and J genes are TRBV6-5 and TRBJ1-1; a weak D match, TRBD1 (6 bases). The CDR3 runs 13 residues. CDR1 is MNHEY, CDR2 SVGAGI, per germline. Trimming took 4 bases from V and 4 from J, leaving 10 bases between them. CDR3 amino acids: CASSSTGFTEAFF. As DNA, the CDR3 is TGTGCCAGCAGTTCTACAGGGTTCACTGAAGCTTTCTTT.

Here the CDR3 reads CASSEGTSGGLPEGELFF. The CDR3 region has the DNA TGTGCCAGCAGCGAGGGGACTAGCGGGGGGCTGCCGGAGGGGGAGCTGTTTTTT. The chain employs TRBV9 and TRBJ2-2; 15 bases align to TRBD2. The J segment lost 8 bases and the V segment lost 3 bases, leaving 11 bases of the junction unmatched. Germline CDR1 is SGDLS and CDR2 is YYNGEE. The CDR3 has 18 residues.

CDR3 in DNA: TGCGCCAGCAGCCTAAACCCAGCGGGGGGCGGGGCAGATACGCAGTATTTT. This encodes CASSLNPAGGGADTQYF. The chain carries TRBV5-1 and TRBJ2-3, with 9 bases fitting TRBD2. This CDR3 has 17 residues. J lost 4 bases, V lost 4 bases, and 13 bases had no gene match. The germline V gene encodes CDR1 SGHRS and CDR2 YFSETQ. The full variable domain, rest sourced from reference TRBV5-1 and TRBJ2-3, is KAGVTQTPRYLIKTRGQQVTLSCSPISGHRSVSWYQQTPGQGLQFLFEYFSETQRNKGNFPGRFSGRQFSNSRSEMNVSTLELGDSALYLCASSLNPAGGGADTQYFGPGTRLTVL.

The V call is TRBV7-9, the J call TRBJ1-4, with D perhaps matching TRBD1 (6 bases). The CDR3 is made up of 16 amino acids. The V gene lost 4 bases and the J gene lost 7 bases, with 19 bases spanning the gap. CDR1 SEHNR and CDR2 FQNEAQ come from the germline V gene (reference sequence). The CDR3 protein is CASSSLPGQGREKLFF. The CDR3 DNA follows: TGTGCCAGCAGCTCTCTCCCGGGACAAGGGCGTGAAAAACTGTTTTTT.

Regarding this clone: Other DNA variants within this sample encode the same CDR3. The chain uses TRBV5-1 and TRBJ1-5; 9 bases are a match to TRBD1. With 3 bases clipped from V and 4 bases from J, the junction kept 2 bases outside the gene matches. The germline V gene encodes CDR1 SGHRS and CDR2 YFSETQ. The CDR3 consists of 14 residues. This chain's CDR3 is CASSSGTGNQPQHF. The CDR3 coding sequence is TGCGCCAGCAGCTCCGGGACAGGGAATCAGCCCCAGCATTTT.

The chain links TRBV5-1 to TRBJ2-7; 8 bases are a match to TRBD1. The CDR3 extends over 16 amino acids. V gave up 1 base and J gave up 0 bases; unmatched junction bases: 6. Germline V CDR1 and CDR2: SGHRS, YFSETQ. For the CDR3, the DNA is TGCGCCAGCAGCTTGACGACAGGGGCCCTCTCCTACGAGCAGTACTTC. Its protein is CASSLTTGALSYEQYF.

The chain couples TRBV28 to TRBJ1-2, with TRBD1 identical over 7 bases. The ends lost 7 bases at V and 4 bases at J; junction bases unmatched: 3. The CDR3 length is 12 residues. Germline V gene sequence: CDR1 MDHEN, CDR2 SYDVKM. The CDR3 coding sequence is TGTGCCAGCACCAGGGACAGCTATGGCTACACCTTC. This gives the protein CASTRDSYGYTF.

This chain connects TRBV7-9 to TRBJ1-1; possible D gene TRBD1, 5 bases. The CDR3 spans 14 residues. V was pared by 3 bases and J by 1 base, with 9 bases between. CDR1 and CDR2 (germline): SEHNR, FQNEAQ (reference sequence). The CDR3 nucleotides are TGTGCCAGCAGCTTTTGGGGGGGGAACACTGAAGCTTTCTTT. Its translation is CASSFWGGNTEAFF. The full variable domain, its missing parts supplied by reference TRBV7-9 and TRBJ1-1, is DTGVSQNPRHKITKRGQNVTFRCDPISEHNRLYWYRQTLGQGPEFLTYFQNEAQLEKSRLLSDRFSAERPKGSFSTLEIQRTEQGDSAMYLCASSFWGGNTEAFFGQGTRLTVV.

The V gene is TRBV5-6, the J gene TRBJ1-1; D is ambiguous. This CDR3 has 16 residues. Deletions cut 6 bases from V and 0 bases from J, with 18 bases between. Germline V gene lookup returns CDR1 SGHDT and CDR2 YYEEEE. The CDR3 reads CASTSRTRLLNTEAFF. The CDR3 bases are TGTGCCAGCACCTCCAGGACTCGTCTTCTGAACACTGAAGCTTTCTTT.

The count of this clone is one. This chain links TRBV6-5 with TRBJ2-5; 7 bases align to TRBD1. The CDR3 has 13 residues. The V and J ends lost 5 bases and 4 bases, in that order; junction bases with no gene match: 4. Germline V gene lookup returns CDR1 MNHEY and CDR2 SVGAGI. CDR3 protein: CASSPGGRETQYF. The CDR3 DNA reads TGTGCCAGCAGTCCAGGGGGACGAGAGACCCAGTACTTC.

The chain combines TRBV6-5 with TRBJ2-7; TRBD2 might be the D (5 bases). Germline V gives CDR1 MNHEY, CDR2 SVGAGI. The V gene lost 0 bases and the J gene lost 4 bases, with 10 bases spanning the gap. The CDR3 is 14 amino acids. The CDR3 DNA is TGTGCCAGCAGTTACTCGACGGCGGGTTACGAGCAGTACTTC. This codes for CASSYSTAGYEQYF.

This clone came up once. The CDR3 sequence is CASSSTGPGSGANVLTF. The DNA of the CDR3 is TGTGCCAGCTCGTCGACAGGCCCGGGCTCTGGGGCCAACGTCCTGACTTTC. The chain uses TRBV18 and TRBJ2-6, with TRBD1 as a possible D gene (6 bases). Trimming removed 6 bases from V and 0 bases from J, with 15 bases in between. The CDR3 sequence is 17 residues long. The germline gives CDR1 KGHSH, CDR2 LQKENI. The variable domain in full, completed from reference TRBV18 and TRBJ2-6, reads NAGVMQNPRHLVRRRGQEARLRCSPMKGHSHVYWYRQLPEEGLKFMVYLQKENIIDESGMPKERFSAEFPKEGPSILRIQQVVRGDSAAYFCASSSTGPGSGANVLTFGAGSRLTVL.

V gene TRBV4-2 combines with J gene TRBJ2-3; 8 bases agree with TRBD2. Germline V gene sequence: CDR1 LGHNA, CDR2 YNFKEQ. Unmatched junction bases numbered 5, after V lost 4 bases and J lost 2 bases. The CDR3 is 15 residues long. The CDR3 region has the DNA TGTGCCAGCAGCCGGATAGCGGGACCCACAGATACGCAGTATTTT. Translation gives CASSRIAGPTDTQYF.

The genes are TRBV5-4 and TRBJ2-3, with a tentative D call TRBD2 (7 bases). Per the germline V gene, CDR1 is SGHNT and CDR2 is YYREEE (reference sequence). CDR3 size: 16 residues. Trimming cost V 2 bases and J 0 bases, with 13 bases left between them. CDR3 region: CASSFGGGTSTDTQYF. Here the CDR3 DNA reads TGTGCCAGCAGCTTTGGCGGGGGCACCAGCACAGATACGCAGTATTTT.

J is TRBJ2-3 and V is TRBV5-8; 12 nucleotides match TRBD2. Germline V lookup: CDR1 SGHTS, CDR2 YDEGEE. The CDR3 consists of 16 residues. After removal of 4 bases from V and 4 bases from J, the junction contained 7 bases not matched to a gene. CDR3: CASSLGTSGRSDTQYF. CDR3 nucleotide sequence: TGTGCCAGCAGCCTAGGGACTAGCGGGCGCTCAGATACGCAGTATTTT.

The J gene is TRBJ1-5, the V gene TRBV5-5; no reliable D call. Germline CDR1 and CDR2: SGHKS and YYEKEE (reference sequence). Trimming stripped 0 bases from V and 6 bases from J, with 10 bases between. CDR3 size: 14 residues. CDR3 loop: CASSLVRGGQPQHF. DNA for the CDR3: TGTGCCAGCAGCTTGGTACGGGGAGGTCAGCCCCAGCATTTT.

This chain connects TRBV6-5 to TRBJ2-7; TRBD2 might be the D (7 bases). CDR1 and CDR2 (germline): MNHEY, SVGAGI. Trimming cost V 6 bases and J 2 bases, with 17 bases left between them. This CDR3 region has 15 residues. CDR3 coding DNA: TGTGCCAGCAGCCGAGGGGGAGGGGGGACCTACGAGCAGTACTTC. Amino acids: CASSRGGGGTYEQYF.

The chain links TRBV27 to TRBJ2-3; D gene ambiguous. There are 15 residues in the CDR3. Germline CDR1 is MNHEY and CDR2 is SMNVEV (reference sequence). V was clipped by 6 bases and J by 0 bases, with 13 bases between them. The CDR3 spells CASSTAQVSTDTQYF. DNA for the CDR3: TGTGCCAGCAGCACGGCTCAGGTTAGCACAGATACGCAGTATTTT.

The count of this clone is one. This chain links TRBV24-1 with TRBJ2-1; 8 positions agree with TRBD1. V lost 6 bases to trimming and J lost 6 bases; unmatched junction nucleotides: 9. The CDR3 has 15 residues. Per germline, CDR1 KGHDR and CDR2 SFDVKD. DNA for the CDR3: TGTGCCACCAGTTCTTACAGGGGGGACCGCAATGAGCAGTTCTTC. Translating it yields CATSSYRGDRNEQFF.

The V call is TRBV2, the J call TRBJ2-3; maybe TRBD2 (6 bases). Germline V CDR1 and CDR2: SNHLY, FYNNEI. This CDR3 has 15 amino acids. V shed 10 bases and J shed 2 bases, with 19 bases lying between them. The CDR3 region has the DNA TGTGCCAACGACGCCGGGACTCAAAACACAGATACGCAGTATTTT. Translating it yields CANDAGTQNTDTQYF.

This clone was seen only once. J is TRBJ1-1 and V is TRBV5-1; TRBD1 agrees at 8 bases. Germline-derived CDR1 and CDR2 are SGHRS and YFSETQ. The V and J ends lost 7 bases and 0 bases, in that order; junction bases with no gene match: 5. This CDR3 has 14 residues. The chain's CDR3 is CASWTGYMNTEAFF. The CDR3 DNA sequence: TGCGCCAGCTGGACAGGGTATATGAACACTGAAGCTTTCTTT.

This chain links TRBV6-1 with TRBJ2-1, with 8 nucleotides matching TRBD2. There are 17 residues in the CDR3. Germline V lookup: CDR1 MNHNS, CDR2 SASEGT. Trimming at V came to 4 bases and at J to 7 bases, leaving 15 bases not matched to a gene. The CDR3, as DNA: TGTGCCAGCAGTGGCAGCTTGGCGGGGGGAAGTAAGAATGAGCAGTTCTTC. This translates into CASSGSLAGGSKNEQFF.

The J gene is TRBJ2-7, the V gene TRBV6-5; 8 bases agree with TRBD1. This CDR3 spans 15 amino acids. V was pared by 0 bases and J by 6 bases, with 7 bases of the junction left unmatched. Germline V gene data show CDR1 as MNHEY and CDR2 as SVGAGI. The CDR3, as DNA: TGTGCCAGCAGTTACTCGATGACAGGGGATCTCGAGCAGTACTTC. Translated, it gives CASSYSMTGDLEQYF.

The chain carries TRBV12-3 or TRBV12-4 and TRBJ1-1; 8 positions match TRBD1. V lost 6 bases, J lost 5 bases, and 5 bases stayed unmatched. The length of the CDR3 is 13 residues. CDR3 in amino acids: CASSLTGETEAFF. CDR3 bases: TGTGCCAGCAGCTTGACAGGGGAGACTGAAGCTTTCTTT.

The gene calls are TRBV5-1 and TRBJ1-5, with 9 bases lining up with TRBD1. The CDR3 length is 15 residues. CDR1 is SGHRS and CDR2 is YFSETQ in the germline V gene. The J segment lost 6 bases and the V segment lost 0 bases, leaving 4 bases of the junction unmatched. CDR3: CASSLEGTGSQPQHF. CDR3 sequence (DNA): TGCGCCAGCAGCTTGGAAGGGACAGGGAGTCAGCCCCAGCATTTT.

V is TRBV30 and J is TRBJ1-4, with D perhaps matching TRBD1 (5 bases). The CDR3 consists of 13 residues. Trimming shortened V by 2 bases and J by 7 bases, and 11 bases separated the two germline ends. The V gene's germline CDR1 is GTSNPN and CDR2 SVGIG (reference sequence). CDR3 residues: CAWSPWGVEKLFF. The CDR3 coding sequence is TGTGCCTGGAGTCCTTGGGGGGTTGAAAAACTGTTTTTT.

The rearrangement joins TRBV4-2 to TRBJ2-2, with D hard to call. Trimming took off 4 bases at V and 0 bases at J, with 12 bases between the two ends. The length of the CDR3 is 16 residues. From germline, CDR1 is LGHNA and CDR2 YNFKEQ. The CDR3 sequence: CASSPADAANTGELFF. CDR3 nucleotide sequence: TGTGCCAGCAGCCCGGCAGACGCGGCGAACACCGGGGAGCTGTTTTTT.

This clone was counted between two and nine times. The chain combines TRBV5-1 with TRBJ2-1, with D perhaps matching TRBD2 (5 bases). The CDR3 runs 13 residues. The germline V gene has CDR1 SGHRS and CDR2 YFSETQ. V gave up 6 bases and J gave up 6 bases, with 13 bases separating them. This CDR3 reads CASKAGPRNEQFF. CDR3 DNA: TGCGCCAGCAAGGCGGGCCCCCGCAATGAGCAGTTCTTC. Based on the CDR3 plus reference TRBV5-1 and TRBJ2-1, the full variable domain is KAGVTQTPRYLIKTRGQQVTLSCSPISGHRSVSWYQQTPGQGLQFLFEYFSETQRNKGNFPGRFSGRQFSNSRSEMNVSTLELGDSALYLCASKAGPRNEQFFGPGTRLTVL.